This record covers a single T cell receptor (beta chain). Its antigen is unknown. Sequencing was performed with immunoSEQ multiplex PCR; in TCRdb, only in-frame clones are kept and a portion is missing. The sample holds over 150,000 clones; over 75% are singletons and the top ten take about 2.6%. The trim removed 6 bases at V and 6 bases at J, leaving 6 bases unmatched. The CDR3 sequence is 14 residues long. Germline CDR1 and CDR2: LNHDA and SQIVND (reference sequence). The sample is drawn from a study of T cell responses to AZD1222 COVID-19 vaccine. Study results and caveats: After the peak T cell response, and only then, were repertoires sampled. Spike-specific TCRs gained breadth and depth after people received two AZD1222 doses.

The input for sequencing was peripheral blood, taken on day 0 of AZD1222 vaccination. V and J are TRBV19 and TRBJ2-1, with 9 positions matching TRBD1. The receptor's source is an adult in good health. CDR3 sequence reads: CASRQGAGLNEQFF. The CDR3 DNA is TGTGCCAGTAGACAGGGGGCGGGCCTCAATGAGCAGTTCTTC.